One sample yielded the 32 T cell receptor beta chains listed below, sequenced in a study of blood T cell repertoires in COVID-19. Measured with immunoSEQ multiplex PCR; TCRdb has only the in-frame clones, and not every one. Here the sample spans about 250,000 clones, 84% being singletons. Sequenced material: peripheral blood. The receptors originated from a middle-aged woman who had recovered from COVID-19.

The chain employs TRBV2 and TRBJ2-3, with 10 bases identical to TRBD1. Germline CDR1 reads SNHLY; CDR2 reads FYNNEI. The CDR3 sequence is 13 residues long. Germline trimming cut 8 bases from V and 1 base from J; bases unmatched to any gene: 0. The CDR3 region has the DNA TGTGCCAGCGGGACAGGGGGCACAGATACGCAGTATTTT. Its protein product is CASGTGGTDTQYF.

The genes are TRBV7-2 and TRBJ1-5; 9 nucleotides match TRBD1. The length of the CDR3 is 15 residues. V dropped 4 bases and J dropped 4; count of bases not matched to a gene: 5. Germline V gives CDR1 SGHTA, CDR2 FQGNSA. CDR3 nucleotides: TGTGCCAGCAGCTCACAGGGGGCCCTGAATCAGCCCCAGCATTTT. Its translation is CASSSQGALNQPQHF.

CDR3 loop: CASSQEMGPTDTQYF. In DNA, the CDR3 is TGTGCCAGCAGCCAAGAGATGGGCCCCACAGATACGCAGTATTTT. The chain is built from TRBV4-2 and TRBJ2-3; D gene unclear. Germline CDR1 reads LGHNA; CDR2 reads YNFKEQ. The V and J ends lost 0 bases and 2 bases respectively, with 9 bases between them. The CDR3 is 15 amino acids.

The V and J genes are TRBV12-3 or TRBV12-4 and TRBJ1-5; D gene unclear. This CDR3 has 12 amino acids. V gave up 6 bases and J gave up 7 bases, with 10 bases separating them. CDR3 coding DNA: TGTGCCAGCAGAGTAGGAGTGCAGCCCCAGCATTTT. Protein product: CASRVGVQPQHF.

This rearrangement joins TRBV6-5 to TRBJ2-3, with D maybe TRBD2 (7 bases). The CDR3 extends over 15 amino acids. Trimming left V 4 bases short and J 2 bases short, with 13 bases between. Germline values: CDR1 MNHEY, CDR2 SVGAGI. CDR3 region: CASSWRGPDTDTQYF. In DNA form, the CDR3 reads TGTGCCAGCAGTTGGCGGGGGCCCGACACAGATACGCAGTATTTT.

The rearrangement links TRBV2 to TRBJ1-3; 7 bases match TRBD1. Germline V gene sequence: CDR1 SNHLY, CDR2 FYNNEI. The CDR3 loop spans 14 amino acids. J lost 2 bases, V lost 5 bases, and 3 bases had no gene match. The CDR3 region has the DNA TGTGCCAGCAGTAAAGACAGGGCTGGAAACACCATATATTTT. Translated: CASSKDRAGNTIYF.

The chain recombines TRBV10-3 with TRBJ2-7; TRBD1 matches at 7 bases. The CDR3 contains 14 residues. Germline trimming cut 5 bases from V and 2 bases from J; bases unmatched to any gene: 6. Per germline, CDR1 ENHRY and CDR2 SYGVKD. The CDR3 nucleotides are TGTGCCATCAGTCAGACAGGGCGGCCCTACGAGCAGTACTTC. Its protein is CAISQTGRPYEQYF.

The V call is TRBV6-1, the J call TRBJ2-7, with 9 bases aligning to TRBD1. V gave up 3 bases and J gave up 0 bases; unmatched junction bases: 3. Germline V gene sequence: CDR1 MNHNS, CDR2 SASEGT. The CDR3 has 15 residues. The CDR3 region has the DNA TGTGCCAGCAGTGATGAGACAGGGGGCTCCTACGAGCAGTACTTC. Translated, it gives CASSDETGGSYEQYF.

This clone was picked up many times. The V gene is TRBV7-2, the J gene TRBJ1-2; the D gene is possibly TRBD1 (6 bases). The ends were cut back, 1 base at V and 2 bases at J, with 8 bases in the middle. CDR1 SGHTA and CDR2 FQGNSA come from the germline V gene. This CDR3 has 14 residues. The DNA for the CDR3 is TGTGCCAGCAGCTTAGGCAGGGGAAACTATGGCTACACCTTC. It codes for CASSLGRGNYGYTF.

The chain couples TRBV5-1 to TRBJ2-7, with D possibly being TRBD1 (6 bases). This CDR3 comprises 15 residues. Between the trimmed V and J ends, which lost 2 bases and 6 bases, there was a span of 18 bases. The V gene's germline CDR1 is SGHRS and CDR2 YFSETQ. CDR3 DNA sequence: TGCGCCAGCAGCTTCGGGCAGGGGCCCTTCCGCGAGCAGTACTTC. Translating gives CASSFGQGPFREQYF.

V usage is TRBV30 and J usage is TRBJ1-1, with unresolved D. CDR3 length: 13 amino acids. Germline V gene lookup returns CDR1 GTSNPN and CDR2 SVGIG (reference sequence). V was shortened by 0 bases and J by 4 bases, with 9 bases between the two germline ends. This CDR3 reads CAWSVVHSTEAFF. In nucleotides, the CDR3 is TGTGCCTGGAGTGTAGTACACAGCACTGAAGCTTTCTTT.

The CDR3, as DNA: TGTGCCAGCAGTTTGGGGGACAGCTTAAGTTACGAGCAGTACTTC. This encodes CASSLGDSLSYEQYF. The chain joins TRBV27 to TRBJ2-7; 7 bases match TRBD1. The CDR3 has 15 residues. Germline lookup yields CDR1 MNHEY and CDR2 SMNVEV (reference sequence). The J segment lost 4 bases and the V segment lost 3 bases, leaving 9 bases of the junction unmatched.

V gene TRBV4-1 combines with J gene TRBJ2-5; perhaps TRBD2 as D (7 bases). V was cut by 1 base and J by 5 bases, with 17 bases left in between. CDR1 MGHRA and CDR2 YSYEKL come from the germline V gene. This CDR3 spans 16 amino acids. CDR3: CASSQGAGAGGETQYF. The CDR3 DNA reads as TGCGCCAGCAGCCAAGGCGCGGGGGCCGGTGGGGAGACCCAGTACTTC.

This sequence joins TRBV27 and TRBJ2-1, with 11 positions matching TRBD2. Germline values: CDR1 MNHEY, CDR2 SMNVEV (reference sequence). The V gene end was trimmed by 6 bases and the J gene end by 5 bases; junction bases not matched to a gene: 6. This CDR3 has 15 amino acids. The CDR3 sequence: CASSVTSGGHNEQFF. The CDR3 nucleotides are TGTGCCAGCAGCGTTACTAGCGGGGGACACAATGAGCAGTTCTTC.

V and J are TRBV6-2 or TRBV6-3 and TRBJ1-3, with TRBD1 identical over 7 bases. This CDR3 has 14 amino acids. The germline gives CDR1 MNHEY, CDR2 SVGEGT. Trimming took 3 bases from V and 2 from J; bases not matched to a gene: 1. The chain's CDR3 is CASSYTGAGNTIYF. The CDR3 region has the DNA TGTGCCAGCAGTTATACAGGGGCTGGAAACACCATATATTTT.

This clone was counted a few times. This chain connects TRBV28 to TRBJ2-1; D is possibly TRBD2 (7 bases). Germline CDR1 MDHEN, CDR2 SYDVKM. CDR3 length equals 15 residues. The V gene lost 6 bases and the J gene lost 8 bases, with 20 bases spanning the gap. CDR3 DNA sequence: TGTGCCAGCAGGTCCCTATCGGGGGGCTTTCATGAGCAGTTCTTC. Its translation: CASRSLSGGFHEQFF. The full variable domain, rest sourced from reference TRBV28 and TRBJ2-1, is DVKVTQSSRYLVKRTGEKVFLECVQDMDHENMFWYRQDPGLGLRLIYFSYDVKMKEKGDIPEGYSVSREKKERFSLILESASTNQTSMYLCASRSLSGGFHEQFFGPGTRLTVL.

The CDR3 reads CASSKVGGLSSYEQYF. CDR3 DNA: TGTGCCAGCAGCAAAGTTGGGGGCCTAAGCTCCTACGAGCAGTACTTC. The chain joins TRBV21-1 to TRBJ2-7; the tabulated D call, TRBD1, remains unverified against the DNA. TRBV21-1 is an annotated pseudogene. The CDR3 sequence is 16 residues long.

This clone was picked up a small number of times. This chain connects TRBV3-1 (or the pseudogene TRBV3-2) to TRBJ2-3; weak D call: TRBD2 (6 bases). V shed 3 bases and J shed 5 bases, with 21 bases lying between them. The CDR3 has 17 amino acids. The germline V gene has CDR1 LGHDT and CDR2 YNNKEL (reference sequence). The CDR3 coding sequence is TGTGCCAGCAGCCAGGGGCCCCCCGGGGTGGGGGGAGATACGCAGTATTTT. It codes for CASSQGPPGVGGDTQYF.

The rearrangement joins TRBV7-2 to TRBJ1-3, with D unresolved. Looked up from germline, CDR1 is SGHTA and CDR2 is FQGNSA. Between the trimmed V and J ends, which lost 2 bases and 3 bases, there was a span of 14 bases. The CDR3 sequence is 16 residues long. Here the CDR3 DNA reads TGTGCCAGCAGCTTATCTGGGTTATCTAGTGGAAACACCATATATTTT. Translated, it gives CASSLSGLSSGNTIYF.

The rearrangement joins TRBV11-2 to TRBJ2-3; tentatively, D is TRBD1 (5 bases). The CDR3 totals 14 residues. Trimming removed 5 bases from V and 5 bases from J, with 14 bases in between. Germline lookup yields CDR1 SGHAT and CDR2 FQNNGV. CDR3 residues: CASSPGSLGDTQYF. In DNA form, the CDR3 reads TGTGCCAGCAGCCCAGGGTCCCTGGGAGATACGCAGTATTTT.

This chain uses TRBV29-1 with TRBJ1-1; 8 bases are a match to TRBD1. CDR1 and CDR2 from the germline V gene are SQVTM and ANQGSEA. With 5 bases clipped from V and 4 bases from J, the junction kept 6 bases outside the gene matches. The CDR3 contains 13 residues. CDR3 nucleotides: TGCAGCGTTCTCAGGACAGGGAGCACTGAAGCTTTCTTT. This gives the protein CSVLRTGSTEAFF. The full variable domain, its missing parts supplied by reference TRBV29-1 and TRBJ1-1, is SAVISQKPSRDICQRGTSLTIQCQVDSQVTMMFWYRQQPGQSLTLIATANQGSEATYESGFVIDKFPISRPNLTFSTLTVSNMSPEDSSIYLCSVLRTGSTEAFFGQGTRLTVV.

The chain combines TRBV15 with TRBJ2-7, with TRBD1 matching over 10 bases. Germline CDR1 is LNHNV and CDR2 is YYDKDF (reference sequence). Trimming cost V 4 bases and J 1 base; bases outside gene matches: 7. The CDR3 consists of 16 residues. As DNA, the CDR3 is TGTGCCACCAGCACGACAGGGGGCGATGGGTCCTACGAGCAGTACTTC. Translating it yields CATSTTGGDGSYEQYF. Variable domain in full (rest from reference TRBV15 and TRBJ2-7): DAMVIQNPRYQVTQFGKPVTLSCSQTLNHNVMYWYQQKSSQAPKLLFHYYDKDFNNEADTPDNFQSRRPNTSFCFLDIRSPGLGDTAMYLCATSTTGGDGSYEQYFGPGTRLTVT.

The genes are TRBV5-4 and TRBJ1-1, with 9 bases matching TRBD1. Germline V gives CDR1 SGHNT, CDR2 YYREEE (reference sequence). The CDR3 extends over 17 amino acids. The V and J ends lost 6 bases and 4 bases, in that order; junction bases with no gene match: 16. CDR3 DNA sequence: TGTGCCAGCACCCGTTACTTCGGGGGGACAGGGAGCACTGAAGCTTTCTTT. Translating it yields CASTRYFGGTGSTEAFF.

The chain is built from TRBV6-5 and TRBJ1-2; D perhaps matches TRBD1 (5 bases). V lost 11 bases and J 0 bases, leaving 10 bases between the germline ends. CDR1 and CDR2 (germline): MNHEY, SVGAGI. This CDR3 spans 12 amino acids. CDR3: CAVVTANYGYTF. CDR3 DNA sequence: TGTGCCGTTGTGACAGCTAACTATGGCTACACCTTC.

The sample holds a few counts of this clone. CDR3 protein: CASSGGSREAGELFF. The CDR3 region has the DNA TGTGCCAGCTCAGGGGGCTCTCGCGAGGCCGGGGAGCTGTTTTTT. The chain carries TRBV18 and TRBJ2-2; tentatively, D is TRBD1 (6 bases). The CDR3 is made up of 15 amino acids. Trimming took off 5 bases at V and 6 bases at J, with 16 bases between the two ends. CDR1 KGHSH and CDR2 LQKENI come from the germline V gene.

This rearrangement joins TRBV28 to TRBJ1-5, with D uncertain. This CDR3 spans 11 amino acids. The germline gives CDR1 MDHEN, CDR2 SYDVKM. Trimming left V 5 bases short and J 4 bases short, with 3 bases between. The CDR3 protein is CASSTNQPQHF. CDR3 in DNA: TGTGCCAGCAGTACAAATCAGCCCCAGCATTTT.

The chain has TRBV9 and TRBJ2-2, with TRBD2 as a possible D gene (6 bases). Germline CDR1 reads SGDLS; CDR2 reads YYNGEE. Trimming left V 3 bases short and J 1 base short, with 13 bases between. The CDR3 contains 16 residues. The CDR3 bases are TGTGCCAGCAGCGCTGCGGGACCTCTGAACACCGGGGAGCTGTTTTTT. Translating it yields CASSAAGPLNTGELFF. Looking up the rest from reference TRBV9 and TRBJ2-2 gives the full variable domain: DSGVTQTPKHLITATGQRVTLRCSPRSGDLSVYWYQQSLDQGLQFLIQYYNGEERAKGNILERFSAQQFPDLHSELNLSSLELGDSALYFCASSAAGPLNTGELFFGEGSRLTVL.

V and J are TRBV5-6 and TRBJ1-1, with D possibly TRBD1 on 5 matching bases. The CDR3 spans 15 residues. V gave up 5 bases and J gave up 6 bases, with 20 bases separating them. Germline V gene lookup returns CDR1 SGHDT and CDR2 YYEEEE. The CDR3 is CASSFRGTRTSEAFF. Here the CDR3 DNA reads TGTGCCAGCAGTTTCCGTGGCACCCGGACATCTGAAGCTTTCTTT.

V is TRBV6-5 and J is TRBJ2-2; TRBD1 aligns across 8 bases. J lost 9 bases, V lost 2 bases, and 11 bases had no gene match. This CDR3 contains 16 residues. Germline CDR1 is MNHEY and CDR2 is SVGAGI. The CDR3 reads CASSYTTGAPARELFF. Here the CDR3 DNA reads TGTGCCAGCAGTTACACGACAGGGGCTCCGGCCCGGGAGCTGTTTTTT.

The chain carries TRBV6-5 and TRBJ1-5; 8 nucleotides agree with TRBD1. Germline V gene lookup returns CDR1 MNHEY and CDR2 SVGAGI. The CDR3 extends over 15 amino acids. Losses at the gene ends were 6 bases for V and 5 bases for J; bases not matched to a gene: 9. Written as DNA, the CDR3 is TGTGCCAGCAGCGACGGACAGGGCTGGGATCAGCCCCAGCATTTT. It codes for CASSDGQGWDQPQHF.

This chain joins TRBV2 and TRBJ1-2; D is possibly TRBD1 (6 bases). The germline V and J ends were trimmed by 11 bases and 1 base, with 14 bases remaining between them. CDR1 is SNHLY, CDR2 FYNNEI, per germline. The CDR3 covers 13 residues. The CDR3 region is CAVTGIGNYGYTF. The CDR3 region has the DNA TGTGCCGTCACAGGGATTGGTAACTATGGCTACACCTTC.

V usage is TRBV28 and J usage is TRBJ2-1; 13 nucleotides match TRBD2. The germline V gene has CDR1 MDHEN and CDR2 SYDVKM. The CDR3 sequence is 14 residues long. With V trimmed by 5 bases and J by 11 bases, 6 bases remained unmatched. In DNA, the CDR3 is TGTGCCAGCAGTCCGACTAGCGGGGGGACCAAGCAGTTCTTC. Protein product: CASSPTSGGTKQFF. The whole variable domain, filled in from reference TRBV28 and TRBJ2-1, reads DVKVTQSSRYLVKRTGEKVFLECVQDMDHENMFWYRQDPGLGLRLIYFSYDVKMKEKGDIPEGYSVSREKKERFSLILESASTNQTSMYLCASSPTSGGTKQFFGPGTRLTVL.